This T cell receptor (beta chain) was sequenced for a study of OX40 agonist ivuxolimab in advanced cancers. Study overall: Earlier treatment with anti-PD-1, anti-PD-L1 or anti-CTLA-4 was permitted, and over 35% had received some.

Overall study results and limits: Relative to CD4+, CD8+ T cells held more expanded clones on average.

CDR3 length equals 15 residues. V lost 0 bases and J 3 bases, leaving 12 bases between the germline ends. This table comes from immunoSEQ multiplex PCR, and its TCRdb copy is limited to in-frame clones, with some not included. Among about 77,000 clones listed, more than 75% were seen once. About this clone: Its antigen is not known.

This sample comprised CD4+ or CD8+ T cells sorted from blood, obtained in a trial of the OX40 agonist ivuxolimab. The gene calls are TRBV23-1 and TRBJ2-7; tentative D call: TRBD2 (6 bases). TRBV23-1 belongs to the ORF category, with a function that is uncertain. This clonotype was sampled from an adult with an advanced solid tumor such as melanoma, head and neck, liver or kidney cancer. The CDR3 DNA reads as TGCGCCAGCAGTCAATCGGGCGGGGCAGGCTACGAGCAGTACTTC. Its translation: CASSQSGGAGYEQYF.